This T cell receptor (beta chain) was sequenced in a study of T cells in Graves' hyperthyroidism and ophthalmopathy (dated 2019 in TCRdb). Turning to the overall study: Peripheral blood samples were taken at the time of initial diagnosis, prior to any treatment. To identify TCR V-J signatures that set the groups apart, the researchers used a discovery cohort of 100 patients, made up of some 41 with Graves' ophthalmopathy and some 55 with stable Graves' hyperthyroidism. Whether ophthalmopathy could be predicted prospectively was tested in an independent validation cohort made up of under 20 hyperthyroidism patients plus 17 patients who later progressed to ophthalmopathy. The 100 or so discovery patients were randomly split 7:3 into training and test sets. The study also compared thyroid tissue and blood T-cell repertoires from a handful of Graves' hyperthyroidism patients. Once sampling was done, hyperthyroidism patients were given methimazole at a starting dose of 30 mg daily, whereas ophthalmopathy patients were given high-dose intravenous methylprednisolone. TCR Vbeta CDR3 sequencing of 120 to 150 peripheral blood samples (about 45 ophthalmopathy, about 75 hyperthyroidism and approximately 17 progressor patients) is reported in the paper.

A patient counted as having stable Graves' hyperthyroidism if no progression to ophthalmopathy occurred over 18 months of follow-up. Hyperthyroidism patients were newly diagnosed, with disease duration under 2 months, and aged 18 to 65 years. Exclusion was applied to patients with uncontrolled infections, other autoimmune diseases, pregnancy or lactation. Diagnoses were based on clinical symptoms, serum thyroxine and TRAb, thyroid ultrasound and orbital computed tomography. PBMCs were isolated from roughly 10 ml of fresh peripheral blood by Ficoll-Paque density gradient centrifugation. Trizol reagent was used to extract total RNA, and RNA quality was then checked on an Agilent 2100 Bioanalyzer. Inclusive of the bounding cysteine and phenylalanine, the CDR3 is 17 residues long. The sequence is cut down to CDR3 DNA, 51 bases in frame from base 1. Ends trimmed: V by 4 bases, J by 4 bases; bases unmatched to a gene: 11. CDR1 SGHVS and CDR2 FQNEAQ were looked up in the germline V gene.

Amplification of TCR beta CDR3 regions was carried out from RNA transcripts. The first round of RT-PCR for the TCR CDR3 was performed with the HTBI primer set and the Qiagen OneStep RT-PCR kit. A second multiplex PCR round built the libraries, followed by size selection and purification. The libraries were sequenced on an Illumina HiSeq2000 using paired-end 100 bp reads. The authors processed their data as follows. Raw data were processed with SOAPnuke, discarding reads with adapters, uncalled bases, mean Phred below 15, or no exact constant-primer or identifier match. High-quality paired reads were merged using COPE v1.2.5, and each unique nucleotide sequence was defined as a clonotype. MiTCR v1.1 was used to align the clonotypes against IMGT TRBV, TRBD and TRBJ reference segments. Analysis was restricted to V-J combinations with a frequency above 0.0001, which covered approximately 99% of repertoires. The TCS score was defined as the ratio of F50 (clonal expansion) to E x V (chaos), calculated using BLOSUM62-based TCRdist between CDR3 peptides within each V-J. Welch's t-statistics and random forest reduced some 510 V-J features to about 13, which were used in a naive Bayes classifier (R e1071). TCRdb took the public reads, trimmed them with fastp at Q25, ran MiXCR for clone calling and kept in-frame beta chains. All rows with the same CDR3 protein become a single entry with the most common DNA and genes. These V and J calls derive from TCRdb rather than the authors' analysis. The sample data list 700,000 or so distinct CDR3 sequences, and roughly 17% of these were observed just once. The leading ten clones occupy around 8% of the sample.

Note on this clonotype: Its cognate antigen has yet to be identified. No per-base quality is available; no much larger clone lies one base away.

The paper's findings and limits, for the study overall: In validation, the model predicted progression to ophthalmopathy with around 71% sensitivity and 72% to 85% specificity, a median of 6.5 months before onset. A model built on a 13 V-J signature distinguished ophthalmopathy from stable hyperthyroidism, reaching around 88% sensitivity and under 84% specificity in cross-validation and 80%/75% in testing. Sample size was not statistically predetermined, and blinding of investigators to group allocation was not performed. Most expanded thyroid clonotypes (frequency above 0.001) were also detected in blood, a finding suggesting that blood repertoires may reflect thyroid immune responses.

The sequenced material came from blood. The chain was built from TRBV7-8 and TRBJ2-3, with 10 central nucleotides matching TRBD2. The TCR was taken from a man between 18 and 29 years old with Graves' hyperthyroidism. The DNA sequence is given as TGTGCCAGCAGCTCCGGACTAGCGGAATGGGGGGCAGATACGCAGTATTTT. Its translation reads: CASSSGLAEWGADTQYF.